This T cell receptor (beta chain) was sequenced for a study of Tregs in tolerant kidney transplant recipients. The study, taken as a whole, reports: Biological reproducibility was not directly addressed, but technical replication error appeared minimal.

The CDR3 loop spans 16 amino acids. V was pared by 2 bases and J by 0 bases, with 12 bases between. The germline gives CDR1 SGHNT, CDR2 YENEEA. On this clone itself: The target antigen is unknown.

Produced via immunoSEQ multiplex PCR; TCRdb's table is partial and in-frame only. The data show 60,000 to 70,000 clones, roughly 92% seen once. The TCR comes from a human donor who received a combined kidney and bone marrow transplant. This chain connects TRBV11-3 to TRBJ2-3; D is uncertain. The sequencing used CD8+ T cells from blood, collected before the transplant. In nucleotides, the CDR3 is TGTGCCAGCAGCTTAATTTCGGTCTCAAGCACAGATACGCAGTATTTT. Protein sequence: CASSLISVSSTDTQYF.